A selection of T cell receptor beta chains follows, all from one sample in a study of T cells in Graves' hyperthyroidism and ophthalmopathy. TCRdb analysed the multiplex PCR reads with MiXCR anew, one entry per CDR3 protein. The sample lists 250,000 to 300,000 distinct CDR3 sequences, more than 14% occurring once. Specimen: blood. These receptors all stem from a middle-aged woman with Graves' hyperthyroidism that later progressed to Graves' ophthalmopathy. The conserved cysteine and the conserved F or W are not part of the CDR3 here. Fields, in order: J gene, V gene, CDR3 protein.

j_call: TRBJ2-7; v_call: TRBV5-1; cdr3_aa: ASSRTANYEQY
j_call: TRBJ2-3; v_call: TRBV6-5; cdr3_aa: ASSSKAGGPTDTQY
j_call: TRBJ2-7; v_call: TRBV27; cdr3_aa: ASSLSIGRRYEQY
j_call: TRBJ2-3; v_call: TRBV20-1; cdr3_aa: SAEIPRWGTDTQY
j_call: TRBJ2-2; v_call: TRBV6-1; cdr3_aa: ASSSFAGGTGELF
j_call: TRBJ2-5; v_call: TRBV20-1; cdr3_aa: SALAGLGAQETQY
j_call: TRBJ2-7; v_call: TRBV28; cdr3_aa: ASSLIPVSYEQY
j_call: TRBJ2-7; v_call: TRBV7-2; cdr3_aa: ASSWGGEYEQY
j_call: TRBJ2-6; v_call: TRBV3-1; cdr3_aa: ATSWGSGANVLT
j_call: TRBJ2-4; v_call: TRBV4-1; cdr3_aa: ASSQERRRGHTPGNIQY
j_call: TRBJ1-1; v_call: TRBV29-1; cdr3_aa: SVELGMNTEAF
j_call: TRBJ2-2; v_call: TRBV2; cdr3_aa: ASTWGSQNTGELF